The rows below give T cell receptor beta chains drawn from one sample of a study of blood T cell repertoires in COVID-19. The assay was immunoSEQ multiplex PCR, and TCRdb's table has in-frame clones only and misses some. The data hold about 360,000 clones, with 86% observed a single time. What was sequenced was peripheral blood. The receptors derive from a woman aged 55-69 years with COVID-19, enrolled during active disease. The CDR3 runs from the conserved cysteine through the conserved F or W. Fields, in order: V gene, J gene, D gene, clone size, CDR3 DNA, CDR3 protein. A D gene is named only where the DNA matches it firmly. Clone sizes are given selectively: once, few, many, or a class where the clone is expanded.

V gene: TRBV4-2
J gene: TRBJ1-1
D gene: .
clone size: .
CDR3 DNA: TGTGCCAGCAGCCAAGATGAGGGTGGTGAAGCTTTCTTT
CDR3 protein: CASSQDEGGEAFF

V gene: TRBV12-3/TRBV12-4
J gene: TRBJ1-2
D gene: TRBD1
clone size: .
CDR3 DNA: TGTGCCAGCAGTCAGACAGGGTATGGCTACACCTTC
CDR3 protein: CASSQTGYGYTF

V gene: TRBV20-1
J gene: TRBJ2-4
D gene: .
clone size: .
CDR3 DNA: TGCAGTGCGAGTAATAGGGTAGGGAGCATTCAGTACTTC
CDR3 protein: CSASNRVGSIQYF

V gene: TRBV9
J gene: TRBJ2-3
D gene: .
clone size: .
CDR3 DNA: TGTGCCAGCACCCGGGGGGCGCCTCAGAGGGGAGATACGCAGTATTTT
CDR3 protein: CASTRGAPQRGDTQYF

V gene: TRBV7-8
J gene: TRBJ1-5
D gene: .
clone size: .
CDR3 DNA: TGTGCCAGCAGCACCCCGGGGTCGGGGGATGTTGTTGGTAGCAATCAGCCCCAGCATTTT
CDR3 protein: CASSTPGSGDVVGSNQPQHF

V gene: TRBV18
J gene: TRBJ1-6
D gene: TRBD1
clone size: .
CDR3 DNA: TGTGCCAGCTCACCAGGGGCTCAACAGGGGAATTCACCCCTCCACTTT
CDR3 protein: CASSPGAQQGNSPLHF

V gene: TRBV5-5
J gene: TRBJ2-7
D gene: .
clone size: .
CDR3 DNA: TGTGCCAGCAGCTTGGACCCTTACACCTACGAGCAGTACTTC
CDR3 protein: CASSLDPYTYEQYF

V gene: TRBV20-1
J gene: TRBJ1-2
D gene: .
clone size: many
CDR3 DNA: TGCAGTGCTGACAGACTCTATGGCTACACCTTC
CDR3 protein: CSADRLYGYTF

V gene: TRBV14
J gene: TRBJ2-7
D gene: .
clone size: .
CDR3 DNA: TGTGCCAGCAGCCAAGGATACGGGGGGCGATACGAGCAGTACTTC
CDR3 protein: CASSQGYGGRYEQYF

V gene: TRBV20-1
J gene: TRBJ1-6
D gene: .
clone size: .
CDR3 DNA: TGCAGTGCTAGTGCAGGGGCGCTCCTAAATTCACCCCTCCACTTT
CDR3 protein: CSASAGALLNSPLHF

V gene: TRBV29-1
J gene: TRBJ1-2
D gene: TRBD1
clone size: .
CDR3 DNA: TGCAGCATACGACAGGGCGGGGATGGCTACACCTTC
CDR3 protein: CSIRQGGDGYTF

V gene: TRBV7-3
J gene: TRBJ1-1
D gene: .
clone size: .
CDR3 DNA: TGTGCCAGCAGCTTATCGGTGAACACTGAAGCTTTCTTT
CDR3 protein: CASSLSVNTEAFF

V gene: TRBV6-5
J gene: TRBJ2-1
D gene: .
clone size: .
CDR3 DNA: TGTGCCAGCAGGGCGATTCAGGGGTTTGAGCAGTTCTTC
CDR3 protein: CASRAIQGFEQFF

V gene: TRBV3-1/TRBV3-2
J gene: TRBJ2-7
D gene: .
clone size: .
CDR3 DNA: TGTGCCAGCAGCCAAGGATTGGGGAGCGAGCAGTACTTC
CDR3 protein: CASSQGLGSEQYF

V gene: TRBV6-5
J gene: TRBJ1-3
D gene: .
clone size: .
CDR3 DNA: TGTGCCAGCGCTGAGATCGGTGGAAACACCATATATTTT
CDR3 protein: CASAEIGGNTIYF

V gene: TRBV27
J gene: TRBJ1-1
D gene: .
clone size: .
CDR3 DNA: TGTGCCAGCAGTTACGACGCGGGCGGTTTTGTAACTGAAGCTTTCTTT
CDR3 protein: CASSYDAGGFVTEAFF

V gene: TRBV7-9
J gene: TRBJ2-1
D gene: TRBD1
clone size: .
CDR3 DNA: TGTGCCAGCAGCTTAAGGTGGGGACAGAAGAACAATGAGCAGTTCTTC
CDR3 protein: CASSLRWGQKNNEQFF

V gene: TRBV5-8
J gene: TRBJ1-4
D gene: .
clone size: .
CDR3 DNA: TGTGCCAGCAGCCGAAGGGTTGGAGGTGAAAAACTGTTTTTT
CDR3 protein: CASSRRVGGEKLFF

V gene: TRBV7-2
J gene: TRBJ2-5
D gene: .
clone size: .
CDR3 DNA: TGTGCCAGCAGCTTTAGGGGGGAGACCCAGTACTTC
CDR3 protein: CASSFRGETQYF

V gene: TRBV6-5
J gene: TRBJ1-1
D gene: .
clone size: .
CDR3 DNA: TGTGCCAGCAGTTACTCGACAGCCAGGAACACTGAAGCTTTCTTT
CDR3 protein: CASSYSTARNTEAFF

V gene: TRBV4-1
J gene: TRBJ1-2
D gene: .
clone size: .
CDR3 DNA: TGCGCCAGCAGCCGACCACAGGGTTCCTATGGCTACACCTTC
CDR3 protein: CASSRPQGSYGYTF

V gene: TRBV5-4
J gene: TRBJ1-4
D gene: .
clone size: .
CDR3 DNA: TGTGCCAGCAGCCTTCAGGGTGGTGAAAAACTGTTTTTT
CDR3 protein: CASSLQGGEKLFF

V gene: TRBV19
J gene: TRBJ2-1
D gene: TRBD2
clone size: .
CDR3 DNA: TGTGCCAGTAGTCCCCTCAGGTCTAGCGGGGGGCTGTCTCTTAATGAGCAGTTCTTC
CDR3 protein: CASSPLRSSGGLSLNEQFF

V gene: TRBV5-1
J gene: TRBJ1-1
D gene: .
clone size: .
CDR3 DNA: TGCGCCAGCAGCTTGGCCGTTGGGGGCGCTGACCCTGAAGCTTTCTTT
CDR3 protein: CASSLAVGGADPEAFF

V gene: TRBV5-6
J gene: TRBJ1-1
D gene: TRBD1
clone size: .
CDR3 DNA: TGTGCCAGCAGCTCCGGACAGGGCACTGAAGCTTTCTTT
CDR3 protein: CASSSGQGTEAFF

V gene: TRBV7-9
J gene: TRBJ2-5
D gene: TRBD2
clone size: .
CDR3 DNA: TGTGCCAGCAGCGGGGACTATAGAGAGACCCAGTACTTC
CDR3 protein: CASSGDYRETQYF

V gene: TRBV30
J gene: TRBJ2-3
D gene: TRBD1
clone size: .
CDR3 DNA: TGTGCCTGGAGTGTGGCCGGGACAGGGGGCACAGATACGCAGTATTTT
CDR3 protein: CAWSVAGTGGTDTQYF

V gene: TRBV3-1/TRBV3-2
J gene: TRBJ2-4
D gene: .
clone size: .
CDR3 DNA: TGTGCCAGCAGCCAAGGACAGACCAAGAACATTCAGTACTTC
CDR3 protein: CASSQGQTKNIQYF

V gene: TRBV4-1
J gene: TRBJ2-5
D gene: TRBD2
clone size: .
CDR3 DNA: TGCGCCAGCAGCCAAGGACTGATACTAGCGGGGGAAGAGACCCAGTACTTC
CDR3 protein: CASSQGLILAGEETQYF

V gene: TRBV18
J gene: TRBJ1-1
D gene: TRBD1
clone size: .
CDR3 DNA: TGTGCCAGCTCACCATTCCTCGGAGGGGGCGAACCTGAAGCTTTCTTT
CDR3 protein: CASSPFLGGGEPEAFF

V gene: TRBV6-1
J gene: TRBJ1-1
D gene: .
clone size: .
CDR3 DNA: TGTGCCAGCAGTGAAGAGGGGGTCACGGCTTTCTTT
CDR3 protein: CASSEEGVTAFF

V gene: TRBV30
J gene: TRBJ1-1
D gene: .
clone size: .
CDR3 DNA: TGTGCCTGGAGGGGAAGTGCAGGAGGGAGCACTGAAGCTTTCTTT
CDR3 protein: CAWRGSAGGSTEAFF

V gene: TRBV29-1
J gene: TRBJ1-1
D gene: TRBD1
clone size: .
CDR3 DNA: TGCAGCGCCACGGACAGGGCAAACACTGAAGCTTTCTTT
CDR3 protein: CSATDRANTEAFF

V gene: TRBV4-3
J gene: TRBJ2-7
D gene: TRBD1
clone size: .
CDR3 DNA: TGCGCCAGCAGCCAAGTGGGAAGGGGGCCCTACGAGCAGTACTTC
CDR3 protein: CASSQVGRGPYEQYF

V gene: TRBV5-1
J gene: TRBJ1-4
D gene: .
clone size: .
CDR3 DNA: TGCGCCAGCAGAAACGGGGTCGGGGAAAAACTGTTTTTT
CDR3 protein: CASRNGVGEKLFF

V gene: TRBV7-2
J gene: TRBJ1-1
D gene: .
clone size: .
CDR3 DNA: TGTGCCAGCAGCTTCCGACAGGCAACCTTGAGTGCTTTCTTT
CDR3 protein: CASSFRQATLSAFF

V gene: TRBV6-5
J gene: TRBJ1-1
D gene: .
clone size: .
CDR3 DNA: TGTGCCAGCAGTTATAGACAGGTGAACACTGAAGCTTTCTTT
CDR3 protein: CASSYRQVNTEAFF

V gene: TRBV5-1
J gene: TRBJ1-2
D gene: TRBD1
clone size: .
CDR3 DNA: TGCGCCAGCAGCTCGGAGGGGGCCCAGCATGGCTACACCTTC
CDR3 protein: CASSSEGAQHGYTF

V gene: TRBV18
J gene: TRBJ1-5
D gene: TRBD1
clone size: .
CDR3 DNA: TGTGCCAGCTCACCCCTCGACAGGGAACGACAGCCCCAGCATTTT
CDR3 protein: CASSPLDRERQPQHF

V gene: TRBV5-1
J gene: TRBJ2-7
D gene: TRBD1
clone size: .
CDR3 DNA: TGCGCCAGCAGCTTACAGGGGATCACCTACGAGCAGTACTTC
CDR3 protein: CASSLQGITYEQYF